A selection of T cell receptor beta chains follows, all from one sample in a study of regulatory T cells in long-lasting Graves disease. TCRdb reprocessed the multiplex PCR reads with MiXCR, giving one entry per CDR3 protein. The sample yields 370,000 or so distinct CDR3 sequences, roughly 17% seen once. These records were also assigned to another study, of T cells in Graves' hyperthyroidism and ophthalmopathy.

Sample: peripheral blood mononuclear cells (PBMCs), taken at new diagnosis, from a patient treated with antithyroid drugs. The receptors derive from a young woman with Graves disease. CDR3s include the opening cysteine and the closing phenylalanine or tryptophan.

J,V,CDR3
TRBJ1-5,TRBV6-1,CASTDLGAGNQPQHF
TRBJ1-2,TRBV7-8,CASSLTGRGEGYTF
TRBJ2-1,TRBV5-1,CASSLTQRGQNNEQFF
TRBJ2-7,TRBV4-1,CASSHDGLAPDGEQYF
TRBJ2-7,TRBV28,CASSFEPAYEQYF
TRBJ1-6,TRBV12-3/TRBV12-4,CTSTSYIGGSTPGNSPLHF
TRBJ2-3,TRBV5-4,CASSLGRRGSTDTQYF
TRBJ2-2,TRBV20-1,CSARDSRREGPDGELFF
TRBJ1-5,TRBV19,CASSTGQSNQPQHF
TRBJ2-1,TRBV15,CATSRTKNRANEQFF
TRBJ2-5,TRBV6-5,CASSYSLGTETQYF
TRBJ1-5,TRBV12-3/TRBV12-4,CASRGGGPQHF
TRBJ2-1,TRBV5-5,CASSLGRGLPANYNEQFF
TRBJ1-2,TRBV2,CASRDRLLGGYTF
TRBJ1-5,TRBV6-9,CASSYSETQPQHF
TRBJ2-7,TRBV19,CASSMEQGGEQYF
TRBJ2-1,TRBV2,CASRIAGGTYNEQFF
TRBJ2-1,TRBV11-2,CASSIIGLLNEQFF
TRBJ2-1,TRBV5-1,CASSLTSGAENEQFF
TRBJ1-1,TRBV18,CASSGDRSTEAFF
TRBJ2-5,TRBV10-3,CAISGGETQYF
TRBJ2-1,TRBV11-2,CASSLATGGSYNEQFF
TRBJ2-1,TRBV20-1,CSARGLADESSYNEQFF
TRBJ1-4,TRBV19,CASSITATNEKLFF
TRBJ2-3,TRBV30,CAWRLAGGTDTQYF
TRBJ2-1,TRBV7-2,CASSSPGLVGYNEQFF
TRBJ1-5,TRBV7-3,CASSYDRRPPNQPQHF
TRBJ1-4,TRBV2,CASRAGQYNEKLFF
TRBJ2-7,TRBV20-1,CSASLPAEGREQYF
TRBJ1-5,TRBV20-1,CSARSIGDRGRQPQHF
TRBJ2-1,TRBV6-2/TRBV6-3,CASSYSGLAGYNEQFF
TRBJ1-2,TRBV2,CASSLSGTEGSLRGYTF
TRBJ2-5,TRBV4-2,CASSQERGGLAGAETQYF
TRBJ2-2,TRBV19,CASKPSPGELFF
TRBJ1-2,TRBV28,CASSPGQFPHGYTF
TRBJ1-1,TRBV6-5,CASSSFLKVDTEAFF
TRBJ1-2,TRBV6-1,CASSPRRDRSPSRYTF
TRBJ2-2,TRBV3-1,CASSQARGELFF
TRBJ2-2,TRBV13,CASSLKGMVWPNTGELFF
TRBJ2-1,TRBV27,CASRHLGNEQFF
TRBJ2-5,TRBV27,CASSLRFYGETQYF
TRBJ1-2,TRBV5-1,CASRHASGQALGYTF
TRBJ1-1,TRBV2,CASRGDGEEAFF
TRBJ2-2,TRBV15,CATSLFRDTGELFF
TRBJ1-5,TRBV7-3,CASSLRPYQPQHF
TRBJ2-7,TRBV30,CAWRQALSYEQYF
TRBJ2-1,TRBV20-1,CSATSGGYDEQFF
TRBJ2-3,TRBV28,CASSMGRTKSYTDTQYF
TRBJ2-1,TRBV24-1,CATSNTGTGYNEQFF
TRBJ2-2,TRBV20-1,CSARLPRTGELFF
TRBJ2-7,TRBV27,CASKSGAHEQYF
TRBJ2-7,TRBV28,CASSTADRVREQYF
TRBJ1-2,TRBV27,CASSRSRVNGYTF
TRBJ1-5,TRBV19,CASTWGEQPQHF
TRBJ2-2,TRBV6-1,CASAQGGGGELFF